Shown below are 29 T cell receptor beta chains from a single sample sequenced in a study of regulatory T cells in long-lasting Graves disease. Stated time point: newly diagnosed GD, antithyroid drugs for less than 3 months. Generation of the TCR library employed RNA extracted from PBMCs. Libraries of TCR beta came from iRepertoire HTBI primers plus Arm-PCR of CDR3 regions. TCRdb fed the multiplex PCR reads into MiXCR, producing one record per CDR3 protein. The table records 440,000 or so distinct CDR3 sequences, about a sixth of them present only once. These data also featured in a second study, about T cells in Graves' hyperthyroidism and ophthalmopathy.

The sequences come from peripheral blood mononuclear cells (PBMCs), collected at new diagnosis, from a patient treated with antithyroid drugs. The receptors here all came from a woman under 40 with Graves disease.

In its sample, this clonotype was seen many times. The chain joins TRBV7-3 to TRBJ2-3; 7 nucleotides align to TRBD2. The CDR3 covers 19 residues. In germline, CDR1 is SGHTA, CDR2 FQGTGA. Trimming removed 1 base from V and 5 bases from J; junction bases left unmatched: 18. The CDR3 nucleotides are TGTGCCAGCAGCTTAAACCGCCCCTGGACTGGCGGGAGTTTAGATACGCAGTATTTT. It translates to CASSLNRPWTGGSLDTQYF.

The V call is TRBV20-1, the J call TRBJ1-1; D remains unclear. The V gene lost 0 bases and the J gene lost 0 bases, with 8 bases spanning the gap. CDR1 and CDR2 (germline): DFQATT, SNEGSKA (reference sequence). The CDR3 consists of 14 residues. This CDR3 reads CSAREGGLNTEAFF. The CDR3, as DNA: TGCAGTGCTAGAGAGGGAGGCTTGAACACTGAAGCTTTCTTT.

The chain carries TRBV7-9 and TRBJ2-2, with 11 bases matching TRBD2. J lost 2 bases, V lost 5 bases, and 10 bases had no gene match. Germline CDR1 SEHNR, CDR2 FQNEAQ (reference sequence). The CDR3 has 18 residues. In DNA form, the CDR3 reads TGTGCCAGCAGCATCCCCCCCGGGACTAGCGGTAACACCGGGGAGCTGTTTTTT. Its protein product is CASSIPPGTSGNTGELFF.

This clonotype was recorded many times. The chain joins TRBV2 to TRBJ2-7; tentatively, D is TRBD2 (5 bases). Trimming removed 3 bases at V and 5 bases at J, with 14 bases between. Germline V gives CDR1 SNHLY, CDR2 FYNNEI. CDR3 size: 14 residues. CDR3 sequence: CASSDGSEVHEQYF. CDR3 coding DNA: TGTGCCAGCAGTGACGGATCGGAGGTTCACGAGCAGTACTTC.

This clonotype was found a few times. The rearrangement joins TRBV12-3 or TRBV12-4 to TRBJ1-4; the D is unclear. V lost 6 bases to trimming and J lost 8 bases, with 10 bases between them. The CDR3 totals 12 residues. Written as DNA, the CDR3 is TGTGCCAGCAGGGGCACCGCCGAAAAACTGTTTTTT. Translated: CASRGTAEKLFF.

This clonotype was picked up a small number of times. A much larger clone differs from this one at a single base, so this may be a read error. The V gene is TRBV7-9, the J gene TRBJ2-1; 7 nucleotides match TRBD2. CDR1 is SEHNR, CDR2 FQNEAQ, per germline (reference sequence). The CDR3 is 23 residues long. V trimming: 1 base; J trimming: 8 bases; junction bases outside the gene matches: 32. The CDR3: CASSLGLAGTGGSSRGLFDEQFF. The CDR3 region has the DNA TGTGCCAGCAGCTTAGGATTGGCGGGGACTGGCGGGAGTTCTCGAGGGCTATTCGATGAGCAGTTCTTC.

This clonotype has more than one count but fewer than ten. The chain has TRBV12-3 or TRBV12-4 and TRBJ2-2, with 11 bases identical to TRBD1. This CDR3 region has 15 residues. Trimming took 9 bases from V and 7 from J; bases not matched to a gene: 10. The CDR3 loop reads CASMSWTGGFGELFF. The CDR3 bases are TGTGCCAGTATGTCGTGGACAGGGGGCTTCGGGGAGCTGTTTTTT.

This clonotype was detected ten times or more. J is TRBJ2-3 and V is TRBV28, with TRBD1 matching over 8 bases. This CDR3 contains 15 residues. The germline V gene has CDR1 MDHEN and CDR2 SYDVKM. V gave up 4 bases and J gave up 0 bases; unmatched junction bases: 3. The CDR3 region is CASSSQGASTDTQYF. The CDR3 DNA reads TGTGCCAGCAGTTCGCAGGGGGCGAGCACAGATACGCAGTATTTT.

This clonotype was observed many times. The chain combines TRBV7-9 with TRBJ2-3; no definite D call. The germline CDR1 and CDR2 sequences are SEHNR and FQNEAQ (reference sequence). V was clipped by 5 bases and J by 6 bases, with 12 bases between them. The CDR3 consists of 13 residues. CDR3 in amino acids: CASSEYPRDTQYF. CDR3 nucleotide sequence: TGTGCCAGCAGCGAATACCCTAGGGATACGCAGTATTTT.

This clonotype came up a few times. V gene TRBV28 combines with J gene TRBJ2-5; D assignment may be TRBD1 or TRBD2 (5 bases each). The CDR3 covers 18 residues. Looked up from germline, CDR1 is MDHEN and CDR2 is SYDVKM. The V and J ends lost 3 bases and 2 bases respectively, with 22 bases between them. The CDR3 DNA reads as TGTGCCAGCAGTTTGGTTCCCCGAGGTTCGGGGCGTCAAGAGACCCAGTACTTC. Translation gives CASSLVPRGSGRQETQYF.

This chain connects TRBV5-1 to TRBJ1-4; no clear D. V was trimmed by 3 bases and J by 4 bases, leaving 13 bases between them. The length of the CDR3 is 15 residues. Per the germline V gene, CDR1 is SGHRS and CDR2 is YFSETQ. The CDR3 bases are TGCGCCAGCAGCTCGATCGGCCAGCTTAATGAAAAACTGTTTTTT. The encoded protein is CASSSIGQLNEKLFF.

This clonotype showed up just once. This chain links TRBV2 with TRBJ2-7, with 11 positions matching TRBD2. From germline, CDR1 is SNHLY and CDR2 FYNNEI. The CDR3 totals 14 residues. With V trimmed by 3 bases and J by 4 bases, 2 bases remained unmatched. For the CDR3, the DNA is TGTGCCAGCAGTGAGGCTAGCGGGAGGTACGAGCAGTACTTC. The encoded protein is CASSEASGRYEQYF.

The chain combines TRBV28 with TRBJ2-7; 13 bases are a match to TRBD2. CDR1 and CDR2 (germline): MDHEN, SYDVKM. Trimming took 3 bases from V and 5 from J; bases not matched to a gene: 13. CDR3 length: 18 amino acids. The CDR3 DNA reads TGTGCCAGCAGTTTCCCGGATCGACTAGCGGGAGGCGCCCACGAGCAGTACTTC. Protein product: CASSFPDRLAGGAHEQYF.

This clonotype was recorded many times. The chain uses TRBV28 and TRBJ2-2; 7 bases line up with TRBD2. This CDR3 comprises 18 residues. The V gene's germline CDR1 is MDHEN and CDR2 SYDVKM. V shed 3 bases, J shed 0 bases, and the junction held 10 bases outside the gene matches. For the CDR3, the DNA is TGTGCCAGCAGTTTTTCGCACCGGGACTACGCGAACACCGGGGAGCTGTTTTTT. This codes for CASSFSHRDYANTGELFF.

This clonotype showed up just a few times. This sequence joins TRBV6-2 or TRBV6-3 and TRBJ2-1; D is undetermined. The CDR3 length is 12 residues. Trimming cost V 5 bases and J 8 bases, with 10 bases left between them. Germline CDR1 and CDR2: MNHEY and SVGEGT. CDR3 in amino acids: CASSNYNDEQFF. The CDR3 bases are TGTGCCAGCAGTAACTACAACGATGAGCAGTTCTTC.

This CDR3 is CASSPTTKGNTEAFF. Here the CDR3 DNA reads TGTGCCAGCAGCCCTACGACGAAGGGGAACACTGAAGCTTTCTTT. This rearrangement joins TRBV7-9 to TRBJ1-1; D is unresolved. The CDR3 sequence is 15 residues long. From germline, CDR1 is SEHNR and CDR2 FQNEAQ (reference sequence). V lost 5 bases and J lost 1, with 14 bases in between.

In this sample, this clonotype turned up a few times. V usage is TRBV20-1 and J usage is TRBJ2-3; no clear D gene. There are 13 residues in the CDR3. Deletions cut 1 base from V and 0 bases from J, with 5 bases between. Germline-derived CDR1 and CDR2 are DFQATT and SNEGSKA (reference sequence). CDR3 protein: CSARGSSTDTQYF. The CDR3 nucleotides are TGCAGTGCTAGAGGTAGTAGCACAGATACGCAGTATTTT.

The table lists this clonotype with many counts. The V and J genes are TRBV12-3 or TRBV12-4 and TRBJ2-1; the D is unclear. V lost 6 bases and J 6 bases, leaving 6 bases between the germline ends. This CDR3 contains 11 residues. The CDR3 loop is CASSLFNEQFF. CDR3 in DNA: TGTGCCAGCAGCCTTTTCAATGAGCAGTTCTTC.

This clonotype appeared many times. The rearrangement uses TRBV7-3 and TRBJ2-2, with D perhaps TRBD2 (5 bases). In germline, CDR1 is SGHTA, CDR2 FQGTGA. This CDR3 region has 13 residues. Trimming took off 1 base at V and 5 bases at J, with 5 bases between the two ends. The CDR3 spells CASSLSGTGELFF. The DNA of the CDR3 is TGTGCCAGCAGCTTAAGCGGGACCGGGGAGCTGTTTTTT.

A few counts support this clonotype. This chain joins TRBV10-2 and TRBJ1-2; 8 bases are shared with TRBD1. CDR1 is WSHSY, CDR2 SAAADI, per germline. V dropped 7 bases and J dropped 0; count of bases not matched to a gene: 10. CDR3 length: 16 amino acids. The CDR3 DNA sequence: TGCGCCAGCACTCGACAGGGGCTAATTCCTAACTATGGCTACACCTTC. Translating it yields CASTRQGLIPNYGYTF.

In this sample, this clonotype turned up many times. V and J are TRBV7-2 and TRBJ2-5; 7 bases line up with TRBD2. Germline V lookup: CDR1 SGHTA, CDR2 FQGNSA. V dropped 3 bases and J dropped 4; count of bases not matched to a gene: 5. The CDR3 has 14 amino acids. CDR3 nucleotides: TGTGCCAGCAGCTTCGGACTAGTGGGAGAGACCCAGTACTTC. It translates to CASSFGLVGETQYF.

The chain has TRBV7-9 and TRBJ2-7; TRBD2 matches 8 bases. Germline V gives CDR1 SEHNR, CDR2 FQNEAQ (reference sequence). The CDR3 length is 15 residues. J was trimmed by 6 bases and V by 4 bases; bases with no gene match: 11. The CDR3 coding sequence is TGTGCCAGCAGCTCATCCGGGACTAGTCTTTCCGAGCAGTACTTC. It encodes CASSSSGTSLSEQYF.

A few counts support this clonotype. At one of its ends the junction is not consistent with the germline gene, which may arise from a read error. V usage is TRBV11-2 and J usage is TRBJ1-2; D is undetermined. The CDR3 contains 15 residues. The germline V gene has CDR1 SGHAT and CDR2 FQNNGV. Here the CDR3 reads CASSLSGSNNYSYTF. CDR3 DNA sequence: TGTGCCAGCAGCTTATCGGGGTCGAATAACTATAGCTACACCTTC.

The chain uses TRBV18 and TRBJ1-3; D call uncertain. This CDR3 comprises 16 residues. V lost 3 bases to trimming and J lost 0 bases, with 12 bases between them. Germline CDR1 KGHSH, CDR2 LQKENI. CDR3 DNA: TGTGCCAGCTCACCGGGAAACATCTTCTCTGGAAACACCATATATTTT. It is translated as CASSPGNIFSGNTIYF.

The rearrangement uses TRBV3-1 and TRBJ1-2; D remains ambiguous. The ends were cut back, 0 bases at V and 4 bases at J, with 9 bases in the middle. This CDR3 contains 14 residues. Germline V lookup: CDR1 LGHDT, CDR2 YNNKEL (reference sequence). This chain's CDR3 is CASSQEAGIYGYTF. Here the CDR3 DNA reads TGTGCCAGCAGCCAAGAGGCCGGGATCTATGGCTACACCTTC.

This chain joins TRBV27 and TRBJ1-5, with 7 bases aligning to TRBD1. The CDR3 is 14 residues long. V trimming: 5 bases; J trimming: 4 bases; junction bases outside the gene matches: 5. The germline V gene has CDR1 MNHEY and CDR2 SMNVEV (reference sequence). The CDR3 loop reads CASSPGQPNQPQHF. The DNA for the CDR3 is TGTGCCAGCAGTCCGGGACAGCCTAATCAGCCCCAGCATTTT.

As for this clonotype: An end of the junction differs from the germline gene, which may be a read error. The chain uses TRBV29-1 and TRBJ1-2; no clear D gene. CDR1 SQVTM and CDR2 ANQGSEA come from the germline V gene. The CDR3 has 15 amino acids. CDR3 DNA sequence: TGCAGCGTTCAATTCCCACAGAGAGCTAACTATGGCCACACCTTC. Translated: CSVQFPQRANYGHTF.

This clonotype has a handful of counts. This chain links TRBV27 with TRBJ2-3; D gene ambiguous. The DNA end is a closer match to TRBJ2-5, so the J assignment may be wrong. The CDR3 totals 13 residues. Germline V gene data show CDR1 as MNHEY and CDR2 as SMNVEV (reference sequence). The CDR3 protein is CASKDWDFETQYF. In DNA form, the CDR3 reads TGTGCCAGCAAGGATTGGGATTTTGAGACCCAGTACTTC.

This clonotype has at least ten counts. The chain joins TRBV6-2 or TRBV6-3 to TRBJ2-3, with 10 bases matching TRBD2. After removal of 6 bases from V and 2 bases from J, the junction contained 5 bases not matched to a gene. There are 15 residues in the CDR3. CDR1 is MNHEY and CDR2 is SVGEGT in the germline V gene. The DNA of the CDR3 is TGTGCCAGCAGGGGAACTAGCGGGATCACAGATACGCAGTATTTT. Protein sequence: CASRGTSGITDTQYF.